The 32 T cell receptor beta chains given below trace back to one sample, sequenced in a study of blood T cell repertoires in COVID-19 (dated by TCRdb to between 2020 and 2021). Receptor libraries were prepared by the immunoSEQ multiplex PCR assay. The table was pulled from immuneACCESS by TCRdb, which kept in-frame rearrangements only. Such tables lose some clones; where checked, under half of the loss comes from unresolved V genes, and the rest has no known cause. In this sample the table shows just over 300,000 clones, roughly 85% of which occur a single time. The biggest ten clones account for under 2.5% of the sample. Sequences were obtained from PBMCs or T cells enriched from blood (not recorded which). The source is a man aged 25-45 years who had recovered from COVID-19.

This chain links TRBV7-9 with TRBJ2-2; possibly TRBD1 for D (6 bases). Germline loops: CDR1 SEHNR, CDR2 FQNEAQ (reference sequence). V was clipped by 4 bases and J by 4 bases, with 22 bases between them. The CDR3 runs 18 residues. The CDR3 loop is CASSWNILRGGFTGELFF. DNA of the CDR3: TGTGCCAGCAGCTGGAATATACTCAGGGGTGGTTTCACCGGGGAGCTGTTTTTT.

A note on this clone: Different DNA sequences within this sample yield the same CDR3. V is TRBV5-1 and J is TRBJ2-3, with D unresolved. Per germline, CDR1 SGHRS and CDR2 YFSETQ. V lost 0 bases, J lost 2 bases, and 7 bases lay in between. CDR3 length: 14 amino acids. DNA of the CDR3: TGCGCCAGCAGCTTGGGGCAGGACACAGATACGCAGTATTTT. Encoded protein: CASSLGQDTDTQYF.

This clone was found a few times. This sequence joins TRBV7-6 and TRBJ1-2; 10 positions match TRBD1. There are 14 residues in the CDR3. Germline CDR1 SGHVS, CDR2 FNYEAQ. V lost 4 bases to trimming and J lost 8 bases; unmatched junction nucleotides: 7. CDR3 sequence (DNA): TGTGCCAGCAGCTCAGAGGGACAGGGGAACGGCTACACCTTC. Its protein product is CASSSEGQGNGYTF.

The sample holds one count of this clone. This chain links TRBV2 with TRBJ1-5; maybe TRBD1 (5 bases). Germline V gives CDR1 SNHLY, CDR2 FYNNEI. CDR3 size: 17 residues. The V and J ends lost 2 bases and 0 bases respectively, with 14 bases between them. This CDR3 is CASSERTRGYSNQPQHF. The CDR3 coding sequence is TGTGCCAGCAGTGAACGGACGCGGGGGTATAGCAATCAGCCCCAGCATTTT.

The chain combines TRBV5-1 with TRBJ1-2; D ambiguous. Trimming left V 0 bases short and J 0 bases short, with 15 bases between. The CDR3 is 17 residues long. Germline CDR1 SGHRS, CDR2 YFSETQ. CDR3 protein: CASSLAGDPGANYGYTF. The CDR3 nucleotides read TGCGCCAGCAGCTTGGCCGGTGATCCCGGAGCTAACTATGGCTACACCTTC.

Only a few counts were recorded for this clone. The gene calls are TRBV28 and TRBJ1-4; D possibly corresponds to TRBD1 (5 bases). Germline loops: CDR1 MDHEN, CDR2 SYDVKM. The CDR3 sequence is 15 residues long. Trimming took off 6 bases at V and 7 bases at J, with 18 bases between the two ends. The CDR3 protein is CASRSGEAGGEKLFF. The CDR3 coding sequence is TGTGCCAGCAGGTCGGGGGAAGCCGGGGGTGAAAAACTGTTTTTT.

Only one count was recorded for this clone. Here the CDR3 DNA reads TGTGCCAGCAGTGAATATAGCGGCAGAACTGAAGCTTTCTTT. Its protein is CASSEYSGRTEAFF. This chain uses TRBV25-1 with TRBJ1-1; no clear D gene. The V gene lost 0 bases and the J gene lost 5 bases, with 10 bases spanning the gap. From germline, CDR1 is MGHDK and CDR2 SYGVNS. The CDR3 runs 14 residues.

This clone was detected once. The V gene is TRBV21-1, the J gene TRBJ1-4. TRBV21-1 is deemed a pseudogene. This CDR3 is built from 13 residues. The CDR3 DNA sequence: TGTGCCAGCAGCATGCGGCCTAATGAAAAACTGTTTTTT. Protein: CASSMRPNEKLFF.

V and J are TRBV5-4 and TRBJ2-7; TRBD1 matches at 7 bases. The germline CDR1 and CDR2 sequences are SGHNT and YYREEE (reference sequence). V lost 2 bases to trimming and J lost 1 base; unmatched junction nucleotides: 3. The CDR3 extends over 14 amino acids. The CDR3 loop is CASSFLDRSYEQYF. For the CDR3, the DNA is TGTGCCAGCAGCTTCTTGGACAGGTCCTACGAGCAGTACTTC.

The chain links TRBV6-5 to TRBJ1-2; D uncertain. CDR3 size: 13 residues. V dropped 8 bases and J dropped 4 bases, with 14 bases sitting between them. Germline values: CDR1 MNHEY, CDR2 SVGAGI. The CDR3 DNA follows: TGTGCCAGCCGCGGGATGGAGGGCTATGGCTACACCTTC. The encoded protein is CASRGMEGYGYTF.

The rearrangement joins TRBV5-1 to TRBJ2-1, with unresolved D. Germline CDR1 is SGHRS and CDR2 is YFSETQ. V was shortened by 4 bases and J by 2 bases, with 10 bases between the two germline ends. The CDR3 extends over 14 amino acids. CDR3 sequence: CASSPISTYNEQFF. The CDR3 coding sequence is TGCGCCAGCAGCCCTATTAGCACCTACAATGAGCAGTTCTTC.

The gene calls are TRBV6-1 and TRBJ1-5; 8 nucleotides align to TRBD1. This CDR3 region has 16 residues. Germline loops: CDR1 MNHNS, CDR2 SASEGT. V was pared by 4 bases and J by 2 bases, with 7 bases of the junction left unmatched. CDR3 sequence: CASSGLSGGGNQPQHF. In DNA, the CDR3 is TGTGCCAGCAGTGGATTATCAGGGGGCGGCAATCAGCCCCAGCATTTT.

The rearrangement uses TRBV19 and TRBJ1-4, with D possibly TRBD1 on 6 matching bases. This CDR3 contains 15 residues. The germline V gene encodes CDR1 LNHDA and CDR2 SQIVND (reference sequence). The V end was cut by 2 bases, the J end by 8 bases, with 15 bases between. CDR3 coding DNA: TGTGCCAGTAGTATAAGTTTCGACAGGCGCGAAAAACTGTTTTTT. This translates into CASSISFDRREKLFF.

The rearrangement links TRBV4-1 to TRBJ2-4; D perhaps matches TRBD2 (6 bases). The CDR3 length is 14 residues. From germline, CDR1 is MGHRA and CDR2 YSYEKL. With 1 base removed from V and 8 bases from J, the gap between germline ends came to 12 bases. The CDR3 spells CASSQGLGADIQYF. The CDR3 nucleotides are TGCGCCAGCAGCCAAGGACTAGGTGCGGACATTCAGTACTTC.

The chain is built from TRBV5-6 and TRBJ2-3, with D possibly TRBD2 on 6 matching bases. The CDR3 loop spans 14 amino acids. Germline lookup yields CDR1 SGHDT and CDR2 YYEEEE. Trimming removed 4 bases from V and 7 bases from J, with 16 bases in between. The CDR3 sequence is CASSDRDSSNTQYF. The CDR3 region has the DNA TGTGCCAGCAGCGATAGGGACTCTTCGAATACGCAGTATTTT.

V gene TRBV11-2 combines with J gene TRBJ1-4; TRBD1 aligns across 8 bases. Trimming cost V 3 bases and J 4 bases; bases outside gene matches: 4. Germline CDR1 reads SGHAT; CDR2 reads FQNNGV. The CDR3 totals 15 residues. The DNA for the CDR3 is TGTGCCAGCAGCTTTTCGGGACAGGATAATGAAAAACTGTTTTTT. It yields the protein CASSFSGQDNEKLFF.

J is TRBJ2-3 and V is TRBV7-9; 12 bases line up with TRBD2. Germline CDR1 reads SEHNR; CDR2 reads FQNEAQ (reference sequence). The CDR3 spans 15 residues. V shed 7 bases and J 0 bases; nucleotides not matched to a gene: 2. The CDR3 DNA follows: TGTGCCAGCAAGACTAGCGGGGGTAGCACAGATACGCAGTATTTT. Its translation: CASKTSGGSTDTQYF.

This clone was found once. This chain links TRBV20-1 with TRBJ1-5; weak D call: TRBD1 (5 bases). CDR3 size: 14 residues. The germline CDR1 and CDR2 sequences are DFQATT and SNEGSKA (reference sequence). With 3 bases removed from V and 2 bases from J, the gap between germline ends came to 11 bases. CDR3 DNA: TGCAGTGCTAGTTCAGGGCCCCGCAATCAGCCCCAGCATTTT. It yields the protein CSASSGPRNQPQHF.

The chain employs TRBV28 and TRBJ1-1, with no clear D. Germline CDR1 MDHEN, CDR2 SYDVKM. The CDR3 runs 12 residues. V lost 7 bases and J 1 base, leaving 7 bases between the germline ends. The CDR3 DNA reads as TGTGCCAGCAATGAGGGGAACACTGAAGCTTTCTTT. It translates to CASNEGNTEAFF.

V gene TRBV24-1 combines with J gene TRBJ1-2, with TRBD1 as a possible D gene (5 bases). The V end was cut by 1 base, the J end by 0 bases, with 11 bases between. Germline V gives CDR1 KGHDR, CDR2 SFDVKD. CDR3 length equals 16 residues. CDR3 in amino acids: CATSDFWGWTNYGYTF. The CDR3 bases are TGTGCCACCAGTGATTTTTGGGGCTGGACTAACTATGGCTACACCTTC.

This chain links TRBV5-1 with TRBJ2-2; 9 bases agree with TRBD1. Germline values: CDR1 SGHRS, CDR2 YFSETQ. CDR3 length equals 15 residues. The V and J ends lost 4 bases and 7 bases, in that order; junction bases with no gene match: 8. The CDR3 here is CASSQRQGEDGELFF. CDR3 bases: TGCGCCAGCAGCCAAAGACAGGGGGAGGACGGGGAGCTGTTTTTT.

The chain has TRBV4-3 and TRBJ2-3; D may be TRBD2 (5 bases). From germline, CDR1 is LGHNA and CDR2 YSLEER. With 0 bases removed from V and 0 bases from J, the gap between germline ends came to 19 bases. The CDR3 runs to 19 residues. CDR3 nucleotide sequence: TGCGCCAGCAGCCAAGATAGGCGGGCCTACTCCTCCAGCACAGATACGCAGTATTTT. This gives the protein CASSQDRRAYSSSTDTQYF.

The rearrangement joins TRBV27 to TRBJ1-2, with 9 bases fitting TRBD1. Germline V gene data show CDR1 as MNHEY and CDR2 as SMNVEV (reference sequence). V shed 5 bases and J 4 bases; nucleotides not matched to a gene: 8. The CDR3 sequence is 15 residues long. The CDR3 loop is CASSGLGQGIYGYTF. In nucleotides, the CDR3 is TGTGCCAGCAGTGGCCTCGGACAGGGGATCTATGGCTACACCTTC.

The chain is built from TRBV4-1 and TRBJ1-4, with a tentative D call TRBD1 (5 bases). Germline assignment: CDR1 MGHRA and CDR2 YSYEKL. The V gene lost 1 base and the J gene lost 6 bases, with 12 bases spanning the gap. The CDR3 consists of 15 residues. The CDR3, as DNA: TGCGCCAGCAGCCAAGCGGTCAGGGAGGATGAAAAACTGTTTTTT. Translated: CASSQAVREDEKLFF.

In this sample, this clone turned up many times. The V call is TRBV5-1, the J call TRBJ1-2, with 12 nucleotides matching TRBD1. The CDR3 totals 16 residues. After removal of 4 bases from V and 4 bases from J, the junction contained 8 bases not matched to a gene. CDR1 is SGHRS, CDR2 YFSETQ, per germline. The CDR3 loop is CASSANPGQGAYGYTF. The CDR3 bases are TGCGCCAGCAGCGCAAATCCGGGACAGGGGGCCTATGGCTACACCTTC.

The rearrangement links TRBV11-2 to TRBJ2-2, with 7 positions matching TRBD1. This CDR3 is 17 amino acids long. V trimming: 6 bases; J trimming: 2 bases; junction bases outside the gene matches: 12. CDR1 is SGHAT and CDR2 is FQNNGV in the germline V gene. CDR3 in DNA: TGTGCCAGCAGGATGCCTTACAGGGGCCTCAACACCGGGGAGCTGTTTTTT. Its translation: CASRMPYRGLNTGELFF.

This sequence joins TRBV6-4 and TRBJ1-1, with D unresolved. This CDR3 contains 16 residues. Between the trimmed V and J ends, which lost 3 bases and 2 bases, there was a span of 16 bases. From germline, CDR1 is MRHNA and CDR2 SNTAGT. As DNA, the CDR3 is TGTGCCAGCAGTGAACGGGTTTATCTTTTAAACACTGAAGCTTTCTTT. Translation: CASSERVYLLNTEAFF.

J is TRBJ1-5 and V is TRBV25-1; D perhaps matches TRBD1 (5 bases). The CDR3 contains 14 residues. Germline CDR1 MGHDK, CDR2 SYGVNS. Trimming removed 1 base at V and 7 bases at J, with 11 bases between. Here the CDR3 reads CASSESGFGQPQHF. In DNA form, the CDR3 reads TGTGCCAGCAGTGAATCAGGGTTTGGCCAGCCCCAGCATTTT.

The rearrangement uses TRBV15 and TRBJ1-2; D is unresolved. Looked up from germline, CDR1 is LNHNV and CDR2 is YYDKDF (reference sequence). CDR3 length: 16 residues. Trimming removed 3 bases at V and 2 bases at J, with 16 bases between. CDR3 loop: CATSSGGLASNYGYTF. As DNA, the CDR3 is TGTGCCACCAGCAGCGGAGGTCTGGCCTCCAACTATGGCTACACCTTC.

This chain uses TRBV25-1 with TRBJ1-5; TRBD1 might be the D (6 bases). The CDR3 length is 14 residues. Trimming left V 3 bases short and J 7 bases short, with 13 bases between. Germline-derived CDR1 and CDR2 are MGHDK and SYGVNS. This CDR3 reads CASSDRGMRQPQHF. In DNA form, the CDR3 reads TGTGCCAGCAGTGATAGGGGGATGAGGCAGCCCCAGCATTTT.

The CDR3 DNA is TGTGCCAGCAGCGAAAAAATCGGGAACTATGGCTACACCTTC. Translated, it gives CASSEKIGNYGYTF. This sequence joins TRBV9 and TRBJ1-2; D is unresolved. The germline gives CDR1 SGDLS, CDR2 YYNGEE. The CDR3 contains 14 residues. Trimming took off 3 bases at V and 2 bases at J, with 11 bases between the two ends. Combining the CDR3 with reference TRBV9 and TRBJ1-2 gives the whole variable domain DSGVTQTPKHLITATGQRVTLRCSPRSGDLSVYWYQQSLDQGLQFLIQYYNGEERAKGNILERFSAQQFPDLHSELNLSSLELGDSALYFCASSEKIGNYGYTFGSGTRLTVV.

V gene TRBV19 combines with J gene TRBJ1-1; weak D call: TRBD1 (6 bases). This CDR3 has 14 residues. Germline CDR1 is LNHDA and CDR2 is SQIVND (reference sequence). Trimming took off 3 bases at V and 5 bases at J, with 13 bases between the two ends. CDR3 DNA sequence: TGTGCCAGTAGTATTGTGGCAGGGGAGACTGAAGCTTTCTTT. Protein product: CASSIVAGETEAFF.